The clone carrying this TCR beta chain was recorded a few times. Its specificity is not known. The data are from a study of beta chain features in type 1 diabetes. Study-level findings and limits: VDJ junctions sequenced from type 1 diabetes patients showed fewer insertions and more deletions.

Heparinised blood was drawn once per donor, averaging roughly 120 mL. Stem cell-like memory, regulatory, central memory and naive CD4+ cells were sorted via CD45RO/CCR7/CD25/CD127/CD95/CD27. Expressed TCRB transcripts were sequenced because the entire RNA isolate underwent reverse transcription. Produced via immunoSEQ multiplex PCR; TCRdb's table is partial and in-frame only. The repertoire holds 200,000 to 250,000 clones, with about 9.3% as singletons. The junction had 7 bases not matched to a gene; V was cut back by 4 bases and J by 2 bases. The CDR3 runs to 16 residues. Per germline, CDR1 SGHRS and CDR2 YFSETQ.

This clonotype was obtained from a woman aged 18-29 years in good health. The chain has TRBV5-1 and TRBJ2-3, with TRBD2 identical over 10 bases. Sample: naive CD4+ T cells from blood. As DNA, the CDR3 is TGCGCCAGCAGCGTCGGACTAGCGGACTTCACAGATACGCAGTATTTT. Protein sequence: CASSVGLADFTDTQYF.